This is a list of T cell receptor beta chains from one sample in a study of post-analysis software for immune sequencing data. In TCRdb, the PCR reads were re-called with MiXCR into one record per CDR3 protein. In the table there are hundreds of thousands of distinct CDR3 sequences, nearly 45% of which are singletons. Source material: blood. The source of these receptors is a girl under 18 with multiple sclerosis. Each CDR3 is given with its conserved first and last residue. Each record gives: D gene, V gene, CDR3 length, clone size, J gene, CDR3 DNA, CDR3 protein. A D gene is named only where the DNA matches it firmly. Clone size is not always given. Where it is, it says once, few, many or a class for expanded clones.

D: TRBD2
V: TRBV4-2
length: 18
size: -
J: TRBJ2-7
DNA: TGTGCCAGCAGCCAATCTGGAGGGGGACTAGCGGCCTCTTACGAGCAGTACTTC
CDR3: CASSQSGGGLAASYEQYF

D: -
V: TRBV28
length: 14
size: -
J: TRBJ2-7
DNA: TGTGCCAGCAGTACGCGAAGGAAGGGGTACGAGCAGTACTTC
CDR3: CASSTRRKGYEQYF

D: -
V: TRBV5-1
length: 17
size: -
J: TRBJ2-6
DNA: TGCGCCAGCAGCTTGGGGGACGGGCTTCAAGGGGCCAACGTCCTGACTTTC
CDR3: CASSLGDGLQGANVLTF

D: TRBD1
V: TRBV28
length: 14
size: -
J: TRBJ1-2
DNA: TGTGCCAGCCTAATACAGGGGCCTAACTATGGCTACACCTTC
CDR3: CASLIQGPNYGYTF

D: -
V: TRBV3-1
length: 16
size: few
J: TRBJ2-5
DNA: TGTGCCAGCAGCCCGTCAGGAGGCCCGCGGTGGGAGACCCAGTACTTC
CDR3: CASSPSGGPRWETQYF

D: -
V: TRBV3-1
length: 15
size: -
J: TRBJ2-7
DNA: TGTGCCAGCAGCTGGACAGTATATCGTTCTGACGAGCAGTACTTC
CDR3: CASSWTVYRSDEQYF

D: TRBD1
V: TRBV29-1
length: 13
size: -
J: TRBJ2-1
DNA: TGCAGCGTTGAGACAGGGGAGGACAATGAGCAGTTCTTC
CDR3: CSVETGEDNEQFF

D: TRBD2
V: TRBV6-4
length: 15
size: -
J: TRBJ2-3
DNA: TGTGCCGGCAGTGACACTAGCGGTAGCACAGATACGCAGTATTTT
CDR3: CAGSDTSGSTDTQYF

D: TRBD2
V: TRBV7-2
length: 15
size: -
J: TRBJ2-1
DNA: TGTGCCAGCAGCTTACTAGGCGGGAGTGCCAATGAGCAGTTCTTC
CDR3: CASSLLGGSANEQFF

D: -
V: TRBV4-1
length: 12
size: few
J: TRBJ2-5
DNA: TGCGCCAGCAGCCAAGAACAAGAGACCCAGTACTTC
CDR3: CASSQEQETQYF

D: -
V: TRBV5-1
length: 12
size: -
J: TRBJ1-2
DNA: TGCGCCAGCGCCCCGGGCAGCTATGGCTACACCTTC
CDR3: CASAPGSYGYTF

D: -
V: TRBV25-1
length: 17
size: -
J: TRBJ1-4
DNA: TGTGCCAGCAGTGAGCTTTTTCAGGGACTAACTAATGAAAAACTGTTTTTT
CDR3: CASSELFQGLTNEKLFF

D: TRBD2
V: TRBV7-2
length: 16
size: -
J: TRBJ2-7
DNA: TGTGCCAGCAGCTTATCGCGAGCGGGAGGGAACTACGAGCAGTACTTC
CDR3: CASSLSRAGGNYEQYF

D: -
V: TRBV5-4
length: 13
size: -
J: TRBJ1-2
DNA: TGTGCCAGCAGCTTGCGGCGAGACTATGGCTACACCTTC
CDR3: CASSLRRDYGYTF

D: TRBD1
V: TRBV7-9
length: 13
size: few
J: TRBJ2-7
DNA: TGTGCCAGCAGTTCAGGGACAGGGGGCGAGCAGTACTTC
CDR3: CASSSGTGGEQYF

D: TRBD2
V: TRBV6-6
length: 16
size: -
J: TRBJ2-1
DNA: TGTGCCAGCAGACGGAAAGCGGGAAGCTCCTACAATGAGCAGTTCTTC
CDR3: CASRRKAGSSYNEQFF

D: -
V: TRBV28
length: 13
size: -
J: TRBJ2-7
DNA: TGTGCCAGCAGCCCCACCGATAGCGGAGAGCAGTACTTC
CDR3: CASSPTDSGEQYF

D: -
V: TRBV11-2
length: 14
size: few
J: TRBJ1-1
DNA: TGTGCCAGCAGCTTATCCTCCGTGAACACTGAAGCTTTCTTT
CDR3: CASSLSSVNTEAFF

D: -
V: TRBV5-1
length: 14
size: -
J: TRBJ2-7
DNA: TGCGCCAGCAGCCCAACCGTTGGCCTCCACGAGCAGTACTTC
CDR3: CASSPTVGLHEQYF

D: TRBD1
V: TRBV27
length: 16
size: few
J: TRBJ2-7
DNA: TGTGCCAGCACCTCCAGTGGGAGAGGGGGCGGCTACGAGCAGTACTTC
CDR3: CASTSSGRGGGYEQYF

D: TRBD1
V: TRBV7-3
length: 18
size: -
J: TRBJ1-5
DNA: TGTGCCAGCAGCCCTAGGACAGGGGGGATAGGGAGCAATCAGCCCCAGCATTTT
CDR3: CASSPRTGGIGSNQPQHF

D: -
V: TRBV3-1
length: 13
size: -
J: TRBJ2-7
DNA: TGTGCCAGCAGCCAAGATCTCGGCTGCGAGCAGTACTTC
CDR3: CASSQDLGCEQYF

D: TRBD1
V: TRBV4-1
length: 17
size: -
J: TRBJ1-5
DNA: TGCGCCAGCAGCCAAGGTCATGCCAGGGGGTTCAATCAGCCCCAGCATTTT
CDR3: CASSQGHARGFNQPQHF

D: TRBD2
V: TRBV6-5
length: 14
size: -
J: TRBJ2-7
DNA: TGTGCCAGCAGTCCACAACCGGGACTAGCTCGGCAGTACTTC
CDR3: CASSPQPGLARQYF

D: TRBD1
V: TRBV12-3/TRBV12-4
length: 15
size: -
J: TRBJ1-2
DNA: TGTGCCAGCAGTTTAAGGTCCCCAGGGGGATATGGCTACACCTTC
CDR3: CASSLRSPGGYGYTF

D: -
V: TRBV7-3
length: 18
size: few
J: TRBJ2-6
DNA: TGTGCCAGCAGCTTAACCGGGACACCCAATTCTGGGGCCAACGTCCTGACTTTC
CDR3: CASSLTGTPNSGANVLTF

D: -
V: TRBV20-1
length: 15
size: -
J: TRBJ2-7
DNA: TGCAGTGCTAGAGATGTTTCACAGGGAGTGTACGAGCAGTACTTC
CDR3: CSARDVSQGVYEQYF

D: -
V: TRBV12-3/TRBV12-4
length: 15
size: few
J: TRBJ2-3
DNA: TGTGCCAGCAGTTTATTATTCTCTAGCACAGATACGCAGTATTTT
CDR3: CASSLLFSSTDTQYF

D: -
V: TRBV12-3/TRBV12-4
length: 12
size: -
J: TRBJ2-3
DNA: TGTGCCAGCAGCCCGAAGGTGGATACGCAGTATTTT
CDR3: CASSPKVDTQYF

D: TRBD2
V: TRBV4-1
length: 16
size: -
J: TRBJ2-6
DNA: TGCGCCAGCAGCCAACTGCGGGGGACTGGGGCCAACGTCCTGACTTTC
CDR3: CASSQLRGTGANVLTF

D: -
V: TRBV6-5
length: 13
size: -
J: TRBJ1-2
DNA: TGTGCCAGCAGGGTAGGGCTAGGCTTTGGCTACACCTTC
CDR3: CASRVGLGFGYTF